Listed below are T cell receptor beta chains from one sample, sequenced in a study of T cell responses to AZD1222 COVID-19 vaccine. Clones were read by immunoSEQ multiplex PCR, and TCRdb kept only the in-frame ones, dropping some. Among around 150,000 clones, roughly 90% were seen once, and the ten largest hold roughly 3.3%. The sequencing here drew on peripheral blood, taken 28 days after the second AZD1222 dose. The origin of the receptors is an adult who received the AZD1222 COVID-19 vaccine. Each CDR3 is given with its conserved first and last residue. The D gene is left open where the match is weak. Clone size, where shown, is once, few, many, or a class for clones that have expanded.

d_call	v_call	clone_size	j_call	cdr3_aa	cdr3_nt
-	TRBV28	-	TRBJ2-2	CASSTTRGPGELFF	TGTGCCAGCAGTACTACAAGGGGACCCGGGGAGCTGTTTTTT
TRBD1	TRBV11-3	-	TRBJ2-1	CASSQGGQLNEQFF	TGTGCCAGCAGCCAAGGGGGACAGCTCAATGAGCAGTTCTTC
-	TRBV2	-	TRBJ2-1	CASSELRGPNEQFF	TGTGCCAGCAGTGAGTTACGGGGCCCCAATGAGCAGTTCTTC
-	TRBV3-1/TRBV3-2	-	TRBJ2-7	CASSAQTSSEQYF	TGTGCCAGCAGCGCCCAGACTAGTTCCGAGCAGTACTTC
TRBD1	TRBV6-5	once	TRBJ2-1	CASSYGQGAGNEQFF	TGTGCCAGCAGTTACGGACAGGGGGCAGGCAATGAGCAGTTCTTC
TRBD1	TRBV29-1	-	TRBJ2-1	CSVESDRGYNEQFF	TGCAGCGTTGAGTCGGACAGGGGATACAATGAGCAGTTCTTC
TRBD1	TRBV7-8	-	TRBJ1-5	CASSSTIVPGQGLPFSQPQHF	TGTGCCAGCAGCTCTACGATAGTGCCGGGACAGGGTTTACCCTTTAGTCAGCCCCAGCATTTT
-	TRBV28	-	TRBJ1-1	CASSLWGFTEAFF	TGTGCCAGCAGTTTATGGGGGTTCACTGAAGCTTTCTTT
TRBD1	TRBV29-1	-	TRBJ2-2	CSAGQGASTGELFF	TGCAGCGCCGGACAGGGGGCGAGCACCGGGGAGCTGTTTTTT
-	TRBV6-5	once	TRBJ1-1	CASSYDPGRAAFF	TGTGCCAGCAGTTACGACCCCGGCCGGGCAGCTTTCTTT
TRBD1	TRBV6-6	-	TRBJ1-5	CASSKQQGPNQPQHF	TGTGCCAGCAGTAAACAACAGGGGCCCAATCAGCCCCAGCATTTT
-	TRBV28	once	TRBJ2-7	CASSFEQLSYEQYF	TGTGCCAGCAGTTTTGAACAGTTATCCTACGAGCAGTACTTC
TRBD2	TRBV6-4	few	TRBJ2-3	CASSVASGGTDTQYF	TGTGCCAGCAGTGTGGCTAGCGGGGGCACAGATACGCAGTATTTT
TRBD1	TRBV25-1	-	TRBJ1-3	CASSAPGQGARGNTIYF	TGTGCCAGCAGTGCGCCGGGACAGGGGGCGCGAGGAAACACCATATATTTT
-	TRBV6-5	once	TRBJ1-4	CASYEGNEKLFF	TGTGCCAGTTACGAGGGGAATGAAAAACTGTTTTTT
-	TRBV7-8	-	TRBJ1-6	CASSLEGRPLHF	TGTGCCAGCAGCTTAGAAGGGAGGCCCCTCCACTTT
-	TRBV18	-	TRBJ2-7	CASSPAGTGEQYF	TGTGCCAGCTCACCGGCGGGTACGGGCGAGCAGTACTTC
TRBD1	TRBV7-2	-	TRBJ2-1	CASSFFGQDSYNEQFF	TGTGCCAGCAGCTTTTTCGGACAGGACTCCTACAATGAGCAGTTCTTC
-	TRBV6-1	-	TRBJ2-7	CASSEEGLLAASEQYF	TGTGCCAGCAGTGAGGAGGGGCTACTAGCAGCGAGCGAGCAGTACTTC
TRBD1	TRBV7-6	-	TRBJ2-5	CASSLGTGQETQYF	TGTGCCAGCAGCTTAGGGACAGGGCAAGAGACCCAGTACTTC
TRBD1	TRBV11-3	-	TRBJ1-1	CASSPGQDTEAFF	TGTGCCAGCAGCCCAGGACAGGACACTGAAGCTTTCTTT
-	TRBV4-1	-	TRBJ2-7	CASSQGAGAYEQYF	TGCGCCAGCAGCCAAGGGGCGGGTGCCTACGAGCAGTACTTC
-	TRBV21-1	-	TRBJ1-2	CASSARQGALYGYTF	TGTGCCAGCAGCGCCCGACAGGGGGCCCTCTATGGCTACACCTTC
-	TRBV28	-	TRBJ2-7	CASSFEYEQYF	TGTGCCAGCAGTTTTGAGTACGAGCAGTACTTC
TRBD2	TRBV4-1	-	TRBJ2-3	CASSQEWASGSSTDTQYF	TGCGCCAGCAGCCAAGAGTGGGCTAGCGGTTCTAGCACAGATACGCAGTATTTT
-	TRBV5-1	-	TRBJ1-2	CASRSTGSSRYGYTF	TGCGCCAGCAGGTCCACAGGCTCCAGCCGATATGGCTACACCTTC
TRBD2	TRBV7-8	-	TRBJ2-5	CASSLAFQREEETQYF	TGTGCCAGCAGCTTAGCGTTCCAGCGGGAAGAGGAGACCCAGTACTTC
TRBD1	TRBV28	-	TRBJ1-1	CASSGGQESFTEAFF	TGTGCCAGCAGTGGGGGACAGGAGAGTTTCACTGAAGCTTTCTTT
TRBD2	TRBV10-3	-	TRBJ2-7	CAISSGLAGEVEQYF	TGTGCCATCAGTAGCGGACTAGCGGGAGAAGTCGAGCAGTACTTC
TRBD2	TRBV27	-	TRBJ2-1	CASSFPEAGVNEQFF	TGTGCCAGCAGTTTCCCTGAGGCGGGGGTCAATGAGCAGTTCTTC
-	TRBV11-3	-	TRBJ2-6	CASSRYPGVPGANVLTF	TGTGCCAGCAGCCGCTACCCCGGGGTCCCTGGGGCCAACGTCCTGACTTTC
TRBD2	TRBV27	-	TRBJ2-3	CASSPLLWREDTDTQYF	TGTGCCAGCAGCCCATTACTGTGGCGGGAGGACACAGATACGCAGTATTTT
-	TRBV10-1	-	TRBJ2-7	CASSETQRSYEQYF	TGCGCCAGCAGTGAGACACAGAGGTCCTACGAGCAGTACTTC
TRBD2	TRBV10-3	-	TRBJ2-1	CAIAGLAGDANEQFF	TGTGCCATCGCTGGACTAGCGGGAGACGCCAATGAGCAGTTCTTC
-	TRBV9	-	TRBJ2-1	CASSVHADPSYNEQFF	TGTGCCAGCAGCGTACACGCGGACCCATCCTACAATGAGCAGTTCTTC
TRBD2	TRBV7-9	-	TRBJ2-7	CASSGGTSGTEQYF	TGTGCCAGCAGCGGTGGGACTAGCGGGACTGAGCAGTACTTC
-	TRBV3-1/TRBV3-2	-	TRBJ1-1	CASSPQGHYIGNTEAFF	TGTGCCAGCAGCCCCCAGGGACACTACATAGGCAACACTGAAGCTTTCTTT
-	TRBV11-2	few	TRBJ1-1	CASSFPGMNTEAFF	TGTGCCAGCAGCTTCCCCGGGATGAACACTGAAGCTTTCTTT
-	TRBV4-3	-	TRBJ2-1	CASSQHLHWELYNEQFF	TGCGCCAGCAGCCAGCACCTTCATTGGGAGTTGTACAATGAGCAGTTCTTC
-	TRBV6-5	-	TRBJ2-7	CASSYGGEQYF	TGTGCCAGCAGTTACGGGGGCGAGCAGTACTTC
-	TRBV12-5	-	TRBJ2-3	CASGGGPYTDTQYF	TGTGCTAGTGGTGGGGGACCGTACACAGATACGCAGTATTTT
TRBD1	TRBV2	few	TRBJ2-5	CASNPGEGAHRETQYF	TGTGCCAGCAACCCTGGTGAGGGGGCGCATCGGGAGACCCAGTACTTC
-	TRBV5-5	-	TRBJ1-2	CASSGLQGKVGYTF	TGTGCCAGCAGCGGCCTACAGGGTAAAGTAGGCTACACCTTC
TRBD2	TRBV10-3	few	TRBJ2-7	CAISESRLAGGPGKEQYF	TGTGCCATCAGTGAGTCGAGACTAGCGGGAGGGCCGGGGAAAGAGCAGTACTTC
TRBD1	TRBV18	-	TRBJ1-5	CASSPSGQGGSNQPQHF	TGTGCCAGCTCACCCTCCGGACAGGGAGGTAGCAATCAGCCCCAGCATTTT